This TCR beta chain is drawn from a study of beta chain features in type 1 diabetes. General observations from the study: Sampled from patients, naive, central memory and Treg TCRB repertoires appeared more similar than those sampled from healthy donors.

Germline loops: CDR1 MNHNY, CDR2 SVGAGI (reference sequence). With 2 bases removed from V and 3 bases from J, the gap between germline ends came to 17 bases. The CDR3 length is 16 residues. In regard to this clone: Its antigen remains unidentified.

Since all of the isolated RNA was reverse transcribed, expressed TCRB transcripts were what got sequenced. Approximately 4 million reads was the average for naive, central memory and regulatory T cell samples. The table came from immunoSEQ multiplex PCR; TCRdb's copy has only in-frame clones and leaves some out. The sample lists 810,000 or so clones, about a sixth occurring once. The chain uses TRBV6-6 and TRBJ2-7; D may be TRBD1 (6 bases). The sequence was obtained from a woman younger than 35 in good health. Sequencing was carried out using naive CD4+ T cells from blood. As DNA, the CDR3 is TGTGCCAGCAGTTACGGCGGACAGCGAACCTACTACGAGCAGTACTTC. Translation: CASSYGGQRTYYEQYF.